These 17 T cell receptor beta chains were all obtained from the same sample, sequenced in a study of metastatic and nonmetastatic thyroid tumors. There were no patients who had received any treatment before thyroid surgery. TCRdb re-analyzed the PCR reads using MiXCR. The repertoire has 40,000 or so clones, approximately 20% of them found once; the top ten carry 15% to 20%. The specimen sequenced was blood. These receptors were collected from a female donor with papillary thyroid cancer or a benign thyroid nodule (not recorded which). Some clones in this sample may be carry-over from other donors' samples.

The table lists this clone with many counts. The rearrangement links TRBV24-1 to TRBJ2-1; maybe TRBD1 (6 bases). This CDR3 spans 16 amino acids. Germline V gene lookup returns CDR1 KGHDR and CDR2 SFDVKD. V was clipped by 4 bases and J by 4 bases, with 16 bases between them. The CDR3 DNA is TGTGCCACCAGTGAAGGATCAGGGGCCACTTACAATGAGCAGTTCTTC. Residues: CATSEGSGATYNEQFF.

This clone was detected ten times or more. The rearrangement joins TRBV11-1 to TRBJ2-6; a possible D gene is TRBD1 (5 bases). V lost 1 base, J lost 4 bases, and 11 bases lay in between. This CDR3 spans 16 amino acids. Looked up from germline, CDR1 is SGHAT and CDR2 is FQDESV (reference sequence). Here the CDR3 reads CASSLDGQTGANVLTF. CDR3 DNA: TGTGCCAGCAGCTTAGACGGACAAACCGGGGCCAACGTCCTGACTTTC.

In the case of this clone: The junction departs from the called germline gene at one end, perhaps through a read error. The chain recombines TRBV10-3 with TRBJ2-2, with 7 bases aligning to TRBD2. The CDR3 is made up of 15 amino acids. Germline assignment: CDR1 ENHRY and CDR2 SYGVKD. The CDR3 coding sequence is TGTGCCATCAGTGTGGGAGGGTCGTACACTGGGGAGCTGTTTTTT. Translating gives CAISVGGSYTGELFF.

This clone was seen more than once but under ten times. The rearrangement uses TRBV6-2 or TRBV6-3 and TRBJ2-1; TRBD2 aligns across 8 bases. J gave up 8 bases and V 2 bases, and 20 bases lay outside the gene matches. CDR1 and CDR2 from the germline V gene are MNHEY and SVGEGT. The CDR3 has 19 amino acids. This CDR3 reads CASSYTPELGLSGGDEQFF. CDR3 nucleotides: TGTGCCAGCAGTTACACTCCAGAGCTGGGACTATCGGGAGGGGATGAGCAGTTCTTC.

This clone was detected many times. The chain joins TRBV18 to TRBJ2-2; the D is unclear. The V gene lost 1 base and the J gene lost 5 bases, with 2 bases spanning the gap. CDR3 length: 12 residues. The germline V gene encodes CDR1 KGHSH and CDR2 LQKENI. In DNA, the CDR3 is TGTGCCAGCTCACCACAAACCGGGGAGCTGTTTTTT. It translates to CASSPQTGELFF. Full variable domain (outside the CDR3, taken from reference TRBV18 and TRBJ2-2): NAGVMQNPRHLVRRRGQEARLRCSPMKGHSHVYWYRQLPEEGLKFMVYLQKENIIDESGMPKERFSAEFPKEGPSILRIQQVVRGDSAAYFCASSPQTGELFFGEGSRLTVL.

Comment on this clone: The sample carries other DNA sequences with the same CDR3. CDR3 sequence (DNA): TGCAGTGCCACAGGGACGGGGACAGGGAACACAGATACGCAGTATTTT. Protein: CSATGTGTGNTDTQYF. The V call is TRBV20-1, the J call TRBJ2-3; 9 nucleotides line up with TRBD1. The ends lost 6 bases at V and 2 bases at J; junction bases unmatched: 12. From germline, CDR1 is DFQATT and CDR2 SNEGSKA (reference sequence). This CDR3 has 16 residues.

This clone was seen ten or more times. This chain uses TRBV20-1 with TRBJ2-7, with 8 nucleotides matching TRBD1. CDR3 length: 14 residues. V lost 6 bases and J lost 6; bases outside the gene matches: 13. Per germline, CDR1 DFQATT and CDR2 SNEGSKA (reference sequence). CDR3: CSAIRTGIIREQYF. The CDR3 bases are TGCAGTGCAATCCGGACAGGGATCATCCGCGAGCAGTACTTC.

This clone was detected many times. This chain connects TRBV10-3 to TRBJ2-6; no clear D. Trimming pared 8 bases from V and 0 bases from J, leaving 8 bases between. Germline loops: CDR1 ENHRY, CDR2 SYGVKD. The CDR3 has 14 amino acids. In DNA form, the CDR3 reads TGTGCCATCCTGGCTGACTCTGGGGCCAACGTCCTGACTTTC. Its translation is CAILADSGANVLTF.

This clone is labeled as medium-sized. This sequence joins TRBV6-6 and TRBJ1-1, with a tentative D call TRBD1 (6 bases). This CDR3 spans 16 amino acids. V was shortened by 2 bases and J by 5 bases, with 18 bases between the two germline ends. Germline V gene lookup returns CDR1 MNHNY and CDR2 SVGAGI (reference sequence). The CDR3 DNA is TGTGCCAGCAGTTACGGTCTACAGGGTATTAGGACTGAAGCTTTCTTT. Its protein is CASSYGLQGIRTEAFF.

This clone came up a few times. The rearrangement joins TRBV6-2 or TRBV6-3 to TRBJ2-3; no firm D call. V lost 7 bases to trimming and J lost 0 bases, with 11 bases between them. The CDR3 is made up of 14 amino acids. Per the germline V gene, CDR1 is MNHEY and CDR2 is SVGEGT. Here the CDR3 reads CASTFWSSTDTQYF. As DNA, the CDR3 is TGTGCCAGCACGTTCTGGTCTAGCACAGATACGCAGTATTTT.

This chain links TRBV5-1 with TRBJ2-2; D may be TRBD1 (6 bases). V was clipped by 7 bases and J by 7 bases, with 17 bases between them. Germline CDR1 reads SGHRS; CDR2 reads YFSETQ. The CDR3 loop spans 14 amino acids. The CDR3 nucleotides are TGCGCCAGCGGGGAGACAGGTCCCCTCGGGGAGCTGTTTTTT. Translating it yields CASGETGPLGELFF.

By proportion, this clone is medium-sized. The chain combines TRBV6-1 with TRBJ1-3; D not certain. V was trimmed by 2 bases and J by 4 bases, leaving 9 bases between them. The germline V gene encodes CDR1 MNHNS and CDR2 SASEGT. The CDR3 runs 14 residues. As DNA, the CDR3 is TGTGCCAGCAGTGAATCTATAGGGGGAAACACCATATATTTT. This encodes CASSESIGGNTIYF.

This clone was picked up a small number of times. The rearrangement links TRBV11-2 to TRBJ2-3; 9 nucleotides match TRBD1. Germline V gene data show CDR1 as SGHAT and CDR2 as FQNNGV. CDR3 length equals 15 residues. Trimming took 4 bases from V and 3 from J; bases not matched to a gene: 5. The chain's CDR3 is CASSSGTGLTDTQYF. In DNA, the CDR3 is TGTGCCAGCAGCTCCGGGACAGGGCTTACAGATACGCAGTATTTT.

This clone was detected a few times. At one boundary the junction diverges from the germline segment, which might be a read error. The chain joins TRBV12-3 or TRBV12-4 to TRBJ2-3; TRBD2 matches at 9 bases. The CDR3 sequence is 15 residues long. For the CDR3, the DNA is TGTGCCAGCAATCCATCTAGCGGGATGACAGGTACGCAGTATTTT. Residues: CASNPSSGMTGTQYF.

In its sample, this clone is medium-sized. In nucleotides, the CDR3 is TGTGCCAGCAGCCGACCAGGCTACGAGCAGTACTTC. As protein: CASSRPGYEQYF. The genes are TRBV2 and TRBJ2-7; D unclear. The CDR3 covers 12 residues. Trimming shortened V by 6 bases and J by 3 bases, and 9 bases separated the two germline ends. Germline CDR1 is SNHLY and CDR2 is FYNNEI.

At least ten counts were recorded for this clone. As DNA, the CDR3 is TGTGCCAGTAGTATCATTCTACAGGGGACCTACGAGCAGTACTTC. Its protein is CASSIILQGTYEQYF. This chain links TRBV19 with TRBJ2-7, with 7 bases aligning to TRBD1. V lost 3 bases, J lost 2 bases, and 7 bases stayed unmatched. The CDR3 covers 15 residues. Germline V gives CDR1 LNHDA, CDR2 SQIVND (reference sequence).

This chain links TRBV19 with TRBJ1-1, with a possible D match to TRBD1 (5 bases). The length of the CDR3 is 15 residues. Deletions cut 5 bases from V and 0 bases from J, with 13 bases between. Per germline, CDR1 LNHDA and CDR2 SQIVND (reference sequence). The CDR3 nucleotides read TGTGCCAGTAGTGGACGACAGTCAATGAACACTGAAGCTTTCTTT. As protein: CASSGRQSMNTEAFF.